Below, 32 T cell receptor beta chains from the same sample are listed, as sequenced in a study of cytomegalovirus exposure and HLA in healthy donors. Amplification used 60 Vbeta primers and 13 Jbeta primers. Sequencing used immunoSEQ multiplex PCR; TCRdb keeps in-frame clones, though not all of them. The sample carries 160,000 or so clones, roughly 73% recorded once. The sequencing input was PBMCs. The receptors shown here come from a woman under 40 in good health and CMV-seronegative.

This chain connects TRBV7-3 to TRBJ2-1, with D possibly TRBD2 on 6 matching bases. The CDR3 runs to 15 residues. V was shortened by 1 base and J by 7 bases, with 14 bases between the two germline ends. Looked up from germline, CDR1 is SGHTA and CDR2 is FQGTGA. The CDR3 loop is CASSLKAGTYNEQFF. The CDR3 nucleotides are TGTGCCAGCAGCTTAAAGGCGGGAACATATAATGAGCAGTTCTTC.

This sequence joins TRBV29-1 and TRBJ1-2; no reliable D call. Trimming took off 2 bases at V and 0 bases at J, with 13 bases between the two ends. CDR1 is SQVTM and CDR2 is ANQGSEA in the germline V gene. This CDR3 is built from 15 residues. The CDR3 loop reads CSVERNRWSNYGYTF. The CDR3 DNA follows: TGCAGCGTTGAAAGGAACAGATGGTCTAACTATGGCTACACCTTC.

The chain carries TRBV10-3 and TRBJ2-3, with D possibly being TRBD2 (6 bases). The CDR3 is made up of 13 amino acids. From germline, CDR1 is ENHRY and CDR2 SYGVKD. Trimming shortened V by 9 bases and J by 2 bases, and 12 bases separated the two germline ends. CDR3 amino acids: CAMTREFTDTQYF. In nucleotides, the CDR3 is TGTGCCATGACACGGGAGTTCACAGATACGCAGTATTTT.

The V and J genes are TRBV6-9 and TRBJ2-7, with D possibly matching TRBD1 (5 bases). This CDR3 has 14 residues. Trimming removed 3 bases from V and 1 base from J, with 10 bases in between. CDR1 and CDR2 (germline): MNHGY, SVAAGI. CDR3 in DNA: TGTGCCAGCAGTTACCTCGACAGTTCCTACGAGCAGTACTTC. Protein sequence: CASSYLDSSYEQYF.

J is TRBJ2-5 and V is TRBV10-3; the match to TRBD2 covers 10 bases. V dropped 4 bases and J dropped 5; count of bases not matched to a gene: 10. The CDR3 has 16 amino acids. Per the germline V gene, CDR1 is ENHRY and CDR2 is SYGVKD. The CDR3 loop is CAISAGTSDHAETQYF. The DNA of the CDR3 is TGTGCCATCAGTGCCGGGACTAGCGACCACGCGGAGACCCAGTACTTC.

This chain connects TRBV5-6 to TRBJ2-3; 7 bases agree with TRBD2. The V and J ends lost 6 bases and 5 bases, in that order; junction bases with no gene match: 18. The CDR3 length is 17 residues. Germline V gives CDR1 SGHDT, CDR2 YYEEEE. CDR3 amino acids: CASTRGGRGLEGDTQYF. Here the CDR3 DNA reads TGTGCCAGCACCCGCGGGGGTAGGGGCCTAGAGGGAGATACGCAGTATTTT.

The sample holds a few counts of this clone. The chain combines TRBV5-1 with TRBJ2-3; TRBD1 matches at 7 bases. CDR3 length: 14 residues. The germline V gene encodes CDR1 SGHRS and CDR2 YFSETQ. Trimming took 2 bases from V and 4 from J; bases not matched to a gene: 4. The CDR3 spells CASSLQGLPDTQYF. CDR3 bases: TGCGCCAGCAGCTTACAGGGGCTACCAGATACGCAGTATTTT.

The sample holds one count of this clone. The chain carries TRBV2 and TRBJ1-1; TRBD1 matches at 7 bases. Trimming took 6 bases from V and 2 from J; bases not matched to a gene: 12. The CDR3 has 16 residues. Germline V gives CDR1 SNHLY, CDR2 FYNNEI. In nucleotides, the CDR3 is TGTGCCAGCAGATCCAGGGGACAGAACCCAAACACTGAAGCTTTCTTT. It is translated as CASRSRGQNPNTEAFF.

CDR3 loop: CASSVEGGGDYNEQFF. The CDR3 DNA sequence: TGTGCCAGCAGCGTAGAAGGCGGGGGGGATTACAATGAGCAGTTCTTC. The V call is TRBV9, the J call TRBJ2-1, with TRBD2 matching over 9 bases. V shed 0 bases, J shed 4 bases, and the junction held 5 bases outside the gene matches. There are 16 residues in the CDR3. Per germline, CDR1 SGDLS and CDR2 YYNGEE.

This clone turned up a few times. The chain recombines TRBV15 with TRBJ1-1; tentative D call: TRBD1 (5 bases). There are 12 residues in the CDR3. Germline V gives CDR1 LNHNV, CDR2 YYDKDF (reference sequence). V was shortened by 5 bases and J by 9 bases, with 13 bases between the two germline ends. The CDR3, as DNA: TGTGCCACCAGCGACAGAGACACAAAAGCTTTCTTT. It translates to CATSDRDTKAFF.

This clone has more than one count but fewer than ten. The chain employs TRBV7-2 and TRBJ1-4, with 8 positions matching TRBD1. This CDR3 spans 16 amino acids. Looked up from germline, CDR1 is SGHTA and CDR2 is FQGNSA. With 1 base clipped from V and 7 bases from J, the junction kept 8 bases outside the gene matches. CDR3 residues: CASSLGAQGAREKLFF. DNA for the CDR3: TGTGCCAGCAGCTTAGGGGCCCAGGGGGCACGTGAAAAACTGTTTTTT.

The chain combines TRBV9 with TRBJ2-5; 9 nucleotides match TRBD2. V lost 2 bases and J lost 3; bases outside the gene matches: 5. The CDR3 extends over 15 amino acids. Germline assignment: CDR1 SGDLS and CDR2 YYNGEE. CDR3 residues: CASSVIAGAEETQYF. The CDR3 coding sequence is TGTGCCAGCAGCGTCATAGCGGGGGCAGAAGAGACCCAGTACTTC.

This clone has a handful of counts. The sample holds other DNA sequences that translate to the same CDR3. The rearrangement uses TRBV2 and TRBJ2-3; D may be TRBD2 (6 bases). The V end was cut by 6 bases, the J end by 6 bases, with 13 bases between. This CDR3 has 13 amino acids. CDR1 is SNHLY and CDR2 is FYNNEI in the germline V gene. The CDR3 DNA sequence: TGTGCCAGCAGCGTAGACCTAGCGGATACGCAGTATTTT. Protein: CASSVDLADTQYF.

As for this clone: One junction end disagrees with the germline gene, perhaps due to a read error. The CDR3 sequence is CANSFAERGTKNIQYF. CDR3 bases: TGTGCCAACAGTTTTGCGGAGCGGGGGACCAAAAACATTCAGTACTTC. The rearrangement joins TRBV28 to TRBJ2-4, with TRBD2 matching over 8 bases. This CDR3 contains 16 residues. Germline CDR1 and CDR2: MDHEN and SYDVKM. Full variable domain (missing parts from reference TRBV28 and TRBJ2-4): DVKVTQSSRYLVKRTGEKVFLECVQDMDHENMFWYRQDPGLGLRLIYFSYDVKMKEKGDIPEGYSVSREKKERFSLILESASTNQTSMYLCANSFAERGTKNIQYFGAGTRLSVL.

The chain has TRBV27 and TRBJ2-3, with TRBD2 matching over 12 bases. The CDR3 length is 20 residues. Losses at the gene ends were 5 bases for V and 2 bases for J; bases not matched to a gene: 17. Germline V gene sequence: CDR1 MNHEY, CDR2 SMNVEV (reference sequence). CDR3 protein: CASSPGSLAGGLRNTDTQYF. In DNA form, the CDR3 reads TGTGCCAGCAGTCCAGGGTCACTAGCGGGGGGATTACGAAACACAGATACGCAGTATTTT.

The genes are TRBV6-5 and TRBJ1-5; D is possibly TRBD1 (5 bases). This CDR3 region has 15 residues. Trimming removed 5 bases at V and 0 bases at J, with 11 bases between. In germline, CDR1 is MNHEY, CDR2 SVGAGI. The CDR3 sequence is CASSAGHNSNQPQHF. DNA of the CDR3: TGTGCCAGCAGTGCCGGACACAATAGCAATCAGCCCCAGCATTTT.

The chain has TRBV5-6 and TRBJ1-5; D may be TRBD1 (5 bases). CDR3 length equals 15 residues. The V gene lost 1 base and the J gene lost 2 bases, with 10 bases spanning the gap. Germline CDR1 reads SGHDT; CDR2 reads YYEEEE. The CDR3 DNA sequence: TGTGCCAGCAGCTTGAGGGGTGGAGGCAATCAGCCCCAGCATTTT. This translates into CASSLRGGGNQPQHF.

This chain connects TRBV11-3 to TRBJ1-1; no clear D. V dropped 3 bases and J dropped 7 bases, with 9 bases sitting between them. CDR1 and CDR2 (germline): SGHNT, YENEEA. This CDR3 has 12 residues. CDR3 residues: CASSFNGLEAFF. In DNA form, the CDR3 reads TGTGCCAGCAGCTTTAATGGCCTTGAAGCTTTCTTT.

The sample holds one count of this clone. V and J are TRBV5-1 and TRBJ2-7, with 7 bases matching TRBD1. This CDR3 has 13 residues. V was clipped by 4 bases and J by 5 bases; unmatched bases: 6. Germline CDR1 is SGHRS and CDR2 is YFSETQ. The CDR3 DNA reads as TGCGCCAGCAGCCGACAGGGCGACGACGAGCAGTACTTC. This codes for CASSRQGDDEQYF. The full variable domain, its missing parts supplied by reference TRBV5-1 and TRBJ2-7, is KAGVTQTPRYLIKTRGQQVTLSCSPISGHRSVSWYQQTPGQGLQFLFEYFSETQRNKGNFPGRFSGRQFSNSRSEMNVSTLELGDSALYLCASSRQGDDEQYFGPGTRLTVT.

The V call is TRBV30, the J call TRBJ2-3, with TRBD2 matching 12 bases. CDR3 length: 13 amino acids. V was pared by 4 bases and J by 8 bases, with 4 bases of the junction left unmatched. The germline V gene encodes CDR1 GTSNPN and CDR2 SVGIG (reference sequence). The CDR3 region has the DNA TGTGCCTGGACTAGCGGGGGGGCCAGTACGCAGTATTTT. This translates into CAWTSGGASTQYF.

This chain uses TRBV6-1 with TRBJ2-6, with a weak D call TRBD1 (6 bases). The CDR3 runs to 15 residues. Per the germline V gene, CDR1 is MNHNS and CDR2 is SASEGT. Deletions cut 3 bases from V and 2 bases from J, with 8 bases between. The CDR3 DNA reads as TGTGCCAGCAGTGAGCAGGGGACTGGGGCCAACGTCCTGACTTTC. Residues: CASSEQGTGANVLTF.

V gene TRBV5-1 combines with J gene TRBJ2-7; D could derive from TRBD1 or TRBD2 (6 bases each). CDR1 is SGHRS, CDR2 YFSETQ, per germline. The V and J ends lost 4 bases and 3 bases respectively, with 23 bases between them. The CDR3 spans 17 residues. The CDR3 reads CASSVGGGAQIGYEQYF. The DNA for the CDR3 is TGCGCCAGCAGCGTGGGGGGCGGCGCCCAAATCGGCTACGAGCAGTACTTC.

The chain employs TRBV5-5 and TRBJ2-2; 15 bases fit TRBD2. Per the germline V gene, CDR1 is SGHKS and CDR2 is YYEKEE (reference sequence). The trim removed 3 bases at V and 8 bases at J, leaving 8 bases unmatched. The CDR3 extends over 17 amino acids. The CDR3 sequence is CASSSSGTSGGTGELFF. CDR3 nucleotides: TGTGCCAGCAGCTCCTCCGGGACTAGCGGGGGGACGGGGGAGCTGTTTTTT.

This rearrangement joins TRBV30 to TRBJ2-7; 7 bases line up with TRBD1. This CDR3 has 11 amino acids. The germline V gene encodes CDR1 GTSNPN and CDR2 SVGIG (reference sequence). The J segment lost 5 bases and the V segment lost 4 bases, leaving 2 bases of the junction unmatched. CDR3 residues: CAWKQGDEQYF. CDR3 nucleotide sequence: TGTGCCTGGAAGCAGGGGGACGAGCAGTACTTC.

The chain carries TRBV28 and TRBJ2-5; 8 nucleotides agree with TRBD2. V was pared by 2 bases and J by 3 bases, with 5 bases of the junction left unmatched. Germline V gene data show CDR1 as MDHEN and CDR2 as SYDVKM. The CDR3 totals 15 residues. Here the CDR3 DNA reads TGTGCCAGCAGTTTAGAGGGGACTAGGAAAGAGACCCAGTACTTC. It yields the protein CASSLEGTRKETQYF.

The V gene is TRBV5-6, the J gene TRBJ2-1; 7 nucleotides align to TRBD2. The CDR3 totals 13 residues. With V trimmed by 2 bases and J by 8 bases, 4 bases remained unmatched. Per germline, CDR1 SGHDT and CDR2 YYEEEE. The CDR3: CASSFGGGDEQFF. Written as DNA, the CDR3 is TGTGCCAGCAGCTTTGGGGGGGGTGATGAGCAGTTCTTC.

In regard to this clone: One junction end does not reproduce the germline sequence, and a read error may be involved. V gene TRBV18 combines with J gene TRBJ1-1; TRBD1 might be the D (6 bases). The germline gives CDR1 KGHSH, CDR2 LQKENI. The length of the CDR3 is 15 residues. CDR3: CAGSDYWGGHTEAFF. CDR3 in DNA: TGTGCCGGCTCAGATTACTGGGGGGGCCACACTGAAGCTTTCTTT. The variable domain in full, completed from reference TRBV18 and TRBJ1-1, reads NAGVMQNPRHLVRRRGQEARLRCSPMKGHSHVYWYRQLPEEGLKFMVYLQKENIIDESGMPKERFSAEFPKEGPSILRIQQVVRGDSAAYFCAGSDYWGGHTEAFFGQGTRLTVV.

V is TRBV18 and J is TRBJ2-3, with D possibly matching TRBD2 (5 bases). CDR1 and CDR2 (germline): KGHSH, LQKENI. This CDR3 region has 16 residues. Trimming took 4 bases from V and 2 from J, leaving 16 bases between them. The CDR3 here is CASSRGGAGSTDTQYF. The CDR3 DNA reads TGTGCCAGCTCACGAGGAGGAGCAGGATCCACAGATACGCAGTATTTT.

This clone was found once. The chain couples TRBV27 to TRBJ1-1; D is possibly TRBD1 (6 bases). V was shortened by 5 bases and J by 4 bases, with 14 bases between the two germline ends. CDR3 length: 14 residues. Per germline, CDR1 MNHEY and CDR2 SMNVEV (reference sequence). CDR3 nucleotides: TGTGCCAGCAGTCAGTTGACAGGTGGCACTGAAGCTTTCTTT. Translation gives CASSQLTGGTEAFF.

This chain connects TRBV6-6 to TRBJ1-3, with D hard to call. Germline V gene sequence: CDR1 MNHNY, CDR2 SVGAGI (reference sequence). The V and J ends lost 8 bases and 3 bases respectively, with 11 bases between them. This CDR3 region has 13 residues. This CDR3 is CASHPPSGNTIYF. CDR3 bases: TGTGCCAGCCACCCCCCCAGTGGAAACACCATATATTTT.

The rearrangement uses TRBV5-5 and TRBJ2-7; 8 bases map to TRBD1. Per the germline V gene, CDR1 is SGHKS and CDR2 is YYEKEE (reference sequence). The V gene end was trimmed by 4 bases and the J gene end by 2 bases; junction bases not matched to a gene: 5. The CDR3 is made up of 14 amino acids. DNA of the CDR3: TGTGCCAGCAGCCACGGACAGGGACCCTACGAGCAGTACTTC. Translated, it gives CASSHGQGPYEQYF.

This clone was detected only a few times. The chain joins TRBV19 to TRBJ2-3, with TRBD2 matching over 11 bases. J lost 4 bases, V lost 6 bases, and 3 bases had no gene match. The CDR3 has 14 residues. The germline CDR1 and CDR2 sequences are LNHDA and SQIVND (reference sequence). The DNA of the CDR3 is TGTGCCAGTAGACTAGCGGGGGATGCAGATACGCAGTATTTT. As protein: CASRLAGDADTQYF.